This T cell receptor (beta chain) was identified in a study of early T cells in non-severe SARS-CoV-2 infection. For the study at large: Whole-blood bulk RNA, unsorted, was sequenced, and chains were unpaired. Points from the study as a whole: Missing private and CD4 specificities, VDJdb matching favored anti-spike CD8 responses.

CDR3 length equals 16 residues. The V gene lost 6 bases and the J gene lost 6 bases, with 21 bases spanning the gap. Germline CDR1 SGHAT, CDR2 FQNNGV. The protocol attached unique molecular identifiers to individual cDNA molecules. TCRdb ran MiXCR on the 5' RACE reads and lists one entry per CDR3 protein. The sample comprises around 71,000 distinct CDR3 sequences, approximately 9.1% of which are singletons, and 15% rests with the top ten. This clonotype was counted only a few times. The antigen remains unidentified. The sample consisted of whole blood, taken at baseline. The chain recombines TRBV11-2 with TRBJ1-3, with D uncertain. This sequence was found in an adult who was a healthcare worker with PCR-confirmed SARS-CoV-2 infection or an uninfected control (not recorded which). The CDR3 region has the DNA TGTGCCAGCAGTCAACTTGGTCGGGTAGCTGAAAACACCATATATTTT. This translates into CASSQLGRVAENTIYF.